This paragraph reports one TCR beta chain. Its specificity is unknown. These data originate in a study of CD8 T cells in ankylosing spondylitis. The study's findings and limits: Reportedly, disease-linked clones are significantly enriched in ankylosing spondylitis patients' matched synovial fluid. In synovial fluid and blood from reactive arthritis, some motif variants were previously reported.

The authors made TCR beta libraries by quantitative 5'-RACE with molecular barcodes. One entry per CDR3 protein, called by TCRdb with MiXCR from the 5' RACE reads. The sample includes roughly 30,000 distinct CDR3 sequences, under 40% of them seen just once. What was sequenced was synovial fluid, either unsorted or a sorted T cell fraction (not recorded which). The source of this sequence is a male donor with ankylosing spondylitis.

The DNA for the CDR3 is TGTGCCATCGGGACTAGCGGGAGTCCCCACGAGCAGTACTTC. This gives the protein CAIGTSGSPHEQYF. V usage is TRBV24-1 and J usage is TRBJ2-7; 14 positions agree with TRBD2. V was pared by 11 bases and J by 5 bases, with 7 bases of the junction left unmatched. Germline-derived CDR1 and CDR2 are KGHDR and SFDVKD. The CDR3 contains 14 residues.